This T cell receptor beta chain was recorded in a study of T cell changes during pregnancy in multiple sclerosis. The CDR3 extends over 14 amino acids. Between the trimmed V and J ends, which lost 5 bases and 6 bases, there was a span of 14 bases. Germline V CDR1 and CDR2: SNHLY, FYNNEI. Generated by immunoSEQ multiplex PCR, the TCRdb table keeps only in-frame clones and is missing some. The sample shows over 80,000 clones, about nine tenths of them seen only once. Source: peripheral blood, taken in the second trimester of pregnancy. This TCR derives from a female donor in good health, enrolled as a control in a pregnancy study. The V gene is TRBV2, the J gene TRBJ1-5; tentatively, D is TRBD1 (5 bases). Here the CDR3 reads CASSRGINSQPQHF. CDR3 coding DNA: TGTGCCAGCAGTCGGGGGATAAATAGTCAGCCCCAGCATTTT.